What follows are 27 T cell receptor beta chains derived from one specimen sequenced in a study of cytomegalovirus exposure and HLA in healthy donors (dated 2017 in TCRdb). The library was prepared using the immunoSEQ multiplex PCR assay. For the multiplex PCR, a mixture combining 60 forward primers for TCR Vbeta segments and 13 reverse primers for TCR Jbeta segments was used. Held by TCRdb, this immuneACCESS table contains in-frame sequences only and omits some clones. Under half of the omission traces to an unresolved V gene where checked; the cause of the rest is unknown. Here the sample has some 180,000 clones; 82% occur a single time. In total, the top ten clones hold less than 2% of the sample. The sequenced material came from PBMCs. The receptors were sampled from a man aged 35 to 55 in good health and CMV-seronegative.

The chain joins TRBV18 to TRBJ2-2; 11 bases agree with TRBD2. The trim removed 0 bases at V and 5 bases at J, leaving 2 bases unmatched. From germline, CDR1 is KGHSH and CDR2 LQKENI. The CDR3 is 16 amino acids. CDR3 loop: CASSPPTSGITGELFF. In DNA form, the CDR3 reads TGTGCCAGCTCACCACCGACTAGCGGGATAACCGGGGAGCTGTTTTTT.

This chain joins TRBV28 and TRBJ2-7, with 7 bases aligning to TRBD1. V trimming: 3 bases; J trimming: 4 bases; junction bases outside the gene matches: 9. The CDR3 spans 15 residues. Germline V gene lookup returns CDR1 MDHEN and CDR2 SYDVKM. CDR3 nucleotide sequence: TGTGCCAGCAGTTTTATCGACAGGGAGAGGTACGAGCAGTACTTC. Residues: CASSFIDRERYEQYF.

V gene TRBV7-9 combines with J gene TRBJ1-1; maybe TRBD1 (5 bases). Germline CDR1 is SEHNR and CDR2 is FQNEAQ (reference sequence). V was clipped by 4 bases and J by 0 bases, with 9 bases between them. This CDR3 contains 14 residues. The CDR3 bases are TGTGCCAGCAGCTCCAAGGGGCTGAACACTGAAGCTTTCTTT. It encodes CASSSKGLNTEAFF.

Only one count was recorded for this clone. The chain links TRBV5-1 to TRBJ2-1, with 10 nucleotides matching TRBD1. The CDR3 totals 15 residues. The germline V gene has CDR1 SGHRS and CDR2 YFSETQ. Losses at the gene ends were 3 bases for V and 5 bases for J; bases not matched to a gene: 5. The CDR3 region is CASSSGQGLHNEQFF. The DNA of the CDR3 is TGCGCCAGCAGCTCGGGACAGGGGCTGCACAATGAGCAGTTCTTC.

This chain joins TRBV27 and TRBJ2-5, with 10 bases fitting TRBD1. The J call could be wrong; TRBJ2-7 is a better fit for the DNA end. This CDR3 region has 14 residues. CDR1 is MNHEY, CDR2 SMNVEV, per germline (reference sequence). As DNA, the CDR3 is TGTGCCAGCAGCGCCGGGACAGGGGCGTACGAGCAGTACTTC. Amino acids: CASSAGTGAYEQYF.

The chain uses TRBV9 and TRBJ2-5; 7 bases line up with TRBD2. This CDR3 region has 16 residues. V dropped 0 bases and J dropped 5; count of bases not matched to a gene: 10. Germline loops: CDR1 SGDLS, CDR2 YYNGEE. The CDR3 DNA reads as TGTGCCAGCAGCGTAGTGCCGGGGGGAGGTGGGGAGACCCAGTACTTC. It yields the protein CASSVVPGGGGETQYF.

V usage is TRBV6-1 and J usage is TRBJ2-7, with 7 bases aligning to TRBD1. With V trimmed by 8 bases and J by 4 bases, 11 bases remained unmatched. The germline gives CDR1 MNHNS, CDR2 SASEGT. The CDR3 has 14 amino acids. DNA of the CDR3: TGTGCCAGCTCACAGGGGAGTGTTGTTTACGAGCAGTACTTC. This encodes CASSQGSVVYEQYF.

The V gene is TRBV5-6, the J gene TRBJ1-5; D possibly corresponds to TRBD1 (6 bases). V gave up 4 bases and J gave up 1 base, with 12 bases separating them. CDR1 and CDR2 from the germline V gene are SGHDT and YYEEEE. The CDR3 is 15 amino acids. Here the CDR3 reads CASSLRTASNQPQHF. The CDR3 DNA is TGTGCCAGCAGCCTTCGGACAGCGAGCAATCAGCCCCAGCATTTT.

The V gene is TRBV5-1, the J gene TRBJ2-1, with 8 bases aligning to TRBD1. The CDR3 contains 17 residues. The germline V gene encodes CDR1 SGHRS and CDR2 YFSETQ. J lost 4 bases, V lost 4 bases, and 13 bases had no gene match. In DNA, the CDR3 is TGCGCCAGCAGCCCGTTCCCCGGGACAGGAAAATACAATGAGCAGTTCTTC. This sequence encodes CASSPFPGTGKYNEQFF.

The rearrangement joins TRBV19 to TRBJ1-1; D perhaps matches TRBD1 (6 bases). Germline V gene sequence: CDR1 LNHDA, CDR2 SQIVND (reference sequence). CDR3 length equals 16 residues. V dropped 8 bases and J dropped 2 bases, with 21 bases sitting between them. This CDR3 reads CASSAERTVLNTEAFF. The DNA for the CDR3 is TGTGCCAGTTCCGCGGAAAGGACAGTATTAAACACTGAAGCTTTCTTT.

This sequence joins TRBV28 and TRBJ2-1, with D tentatively TRBD2 (6 bases). V was pared by 7 bases and J by 1 base, with 14 bases between. CDR1 is MDHEN and CDR2 is SYDVKM in the germline V gene. This CDR3 has 15 residues. The CDR3 is CASTLAGRSYNEQFF. In DNA, the CDR3 is TGTGCCAGCACCCTTGCGGGGAGATCCTACAATGAGCAGTTCTTC. Filled out from reference TRBV28 and TRBJ2-1, the complete variable domain reads DVKVTQSSRYLVKRTGEKVFLECVQDMDHENMFWYRQDPGLGLRLIYFSYDVKMKEKGDIPEGYSVSREKKERFSLILESASTNQTSMYLCASTLAGRSYNEQFFGPGTRLTVL.

The V call is TRBV6-1, the J call TRBJ2-5, with D tentatively TRBD1 (5 bases). This CDR3 is 15 amino acids long. V lost 4 bases, J lost 2 bases, and 14 bases lay in between. Per the germline V gene, CDR1 is MNHNS and CDR2 is SASEGT. DNA of the CDR3: TGTGCCAGCAGTGCAGGGAACGTATTACAAGAGACCCAGTACTTC. Its translation is CASSAGNVLQETQYF.

Ten or more counts support this clone. The chain is built from TRBV7-8 and TRBJ1-3; D remains unclear. Germline CDR1 and CDR2: SGHVS and FQNEAQ. This CDR3 is 12 amino acids long. Trimming pared 6 bases from V and 4 bases from J, leaving 7 bases between. The CDR3 coding sequence is TGTGCCAGCAGTCTCTCCGGAAACACCATATATTTT. Protein sequence: CASSLSGNTIYF.

This sequence joins TRBV5-1 and TRBJ2-5, with 11 bases identical to TRBD2. The CDR3 length is 17 residues. Germline V gene sequence: CDR1 SGHRS, CDR2 YFSETQ. Germline trimming cut 4 bases from V and 1 base from J; bases unmatched to any gene: 9. CDR3 DNA: TGCGCCAGCAGCAGGGGGGGACTAGCGGCTAGCCAAGAGACCCAGTACTTC. It yields the protein CASSRGGLAASQETQYF.

J is TRBJ1-5 and V is TRBV7-2; the D gene is possibly TRBD1 (5 bases). V lost 1 base, J lost 3 bases, and 10 bases lay in between. The CDR3 is 15 residues long. The germline CDR1 and CDR2 sequences are SGHTA and FQGNSA. The CDR3 bases are TGTGCCAGCAGCTTAGGTGGGGGGGTCAATCAGCCCCAGCATTTT. Protein: CASSLGGGVNQPQHF.

The chain employs TRBV10-1 and TRBJ2-2; D perhaps matches TRBD2 (5 bases). The CDR3 has 16 residues. Germline V gene sequence: CDR1 WNHNN, CDR2 SYGVQD (reference sequence). V was cut by 8 bases and J by 5 bases, with 21 bases left in between. The chain's CDR3 is CASASDSRGGTGELFF. In nucleotides, the CDR3 is TGCGCCAGCGCTTCTGACTCCCGGGGTGGTACCGGGGAGCTGTTTTTT.

V usage is TRBV7-2 and J usage is TRBJ2-3; D possibly corresponds to TRBD2 (6 bases). Germline assignment: CDR1 SGHTA and CDR2 FQGNSA. Trimming removed 4 bases at V and 2 bases at J, with 16 bases between. This CDR3 is built from 16 residues. The CDR3 loop reads CASSSARGSSTDTQYF. The CDR3 DNA is TGTGCCAGCAGCTCCGCTCGGGGGAGCTCCACAGATACGCAGTATTTT.

This CDR3 is CASSPQQGLNTEAFF. The CDR3 DNA is TGTGCCAGCAGCCCCCAACAGGGATTGAACACTGAAGCTTTCTTT. This chain joins TRBV11-3 and TRBJ1-1, with a tentative D call TRBD1 (6 bases). The V end was cut by 5 bases, the J end by 0 bases, with 13 bases between. The germline gives CDR1 SGHNT, CDR2 YENEEA. This CDR3 has 15 amino acids.

The V gene is TRBV19, the J gene TRBJ2-7; D remains unclear. The germline gives CDR1 LNHDA, CDR2 SQIVND (reference sequence). The V and J ends lost 3 bases and 0 bases respectively, with 6 bases between them. The CDR3 is made up of 13 amino acids. CDR3 DNA sequence: TGTGCCAGTAGTATGGAGAGCTCCTACGAGCAGTACTTC. Translation: CASSMESSYEQYF.

This chain joins TRBV4-3 and TRBJ2-1; TRBD1 might be the D (6 bases). The CDR3 is made up of 16 amino acids. Germline CDR1 reads LGHNA; CDR2 reads YSLEER. Trimming removed 4 bases from V and 0 bases from J, with 13 bases in between. The CDR3 here is CASSPRQASSYNEQFF. CDR3 DNA sequence: TGCGCCAGCAGCCCCCGACAGGCGAGCTCCTACAATGAGCAGTTCTTC.

V and J are TRBV28 and TRBJ1-4, with a possible D match to TRBD1 (6 bases). The CDR3 is 13 residues long. Between the trimmed V and J ends, which lost 6 bases and 14 bases, there was a span of 19 bases. Germline V gene sequence: CDR1 MDHEN, CDR2 SYDVKM. CDR3 protein: CASSQNREPKLFF. For the CDR3, the DNA is TGTGCCAGCAGCCAAAACAGGGAACCCAAGCTGTTTTTT.

The chain combines TRBV11-3 with TRBJ1-1; D gene ambiguous. Looked up from germline, CDR1 is SGHNT and CDR2 is YENEEA. Trimming removed 1 base at V and 0 bases at J, with 9 bases between. The CDR3 spans 15 residues. CDR3 in amino acids: CASSLGGGVNTEAFF. CDR3 coding DNA: TGTGCCAGCAGCTTAGGAGGCGGGGTGAACACTGAAGCTTTCTTT.

The CDR3: CASSLMTSGNSYEQYF. The CDR3, as DNA: TGTGCCAGCAGCTTAATGACTAGCGGGAACTCCTACGAGCAGTACTTC. The chain employs TRBV13 and TRBJ2-5, with 11 bases that match TRBD2. The J call is uncertain, as TRBJ2-7 better fits the DNA end. Germline V gene data show CDR1 as PRHDT and CDR2 as FYEKMQ (reference sequence). CDR3 size: 16 residues.

V gene TRBV28 combines with J gene TRBJ2-7, with 10 bases lining up with TRBD2. V lost 5 bases and J lost 6; bases outside the gene matches: 22. Germline values: CDR1 MDHEN, CDR2 SYDVKM. The CDR3 is 19 residues long. CDR3 in DNA: TGTGCCAGCAGTCCCCTTCATCGGGTGGCTAGCGGGAGAGGGCTCGAGCAGTACTTC. Its translation: CASSPLHRVASGRGLEQYF.

V and J are TRBV7-9 and TRBJ1-5; D gene ambiguous. The germline V and J ends were trimmed by 3 bases and 4 bases, with 10 bases remaining between them. This CDR3 region has 14 residues. CDR1 SEHNR and CDR2 FQNEAQ come from the germline V gene (reference sequence). The CDR3 region is CASSLMTTNQPQHF. The CDR3 nucleotides are TGTGCCAGCAGCTTGATGACAACAAATCAGCCCCAGCATTTT.

The rearrangement uses TRBV7-9 and TRBJ1-4, with 9 positions matching TRBD1. CDR1 SEHNR and CDR2 FQNEAQ come from the germline V gene (reference sequence). The CDR3 has 16 amino acids. J was trimmed by 4 bases and V by 5 bases; bases with no gene match: 8. The CDR3 sequence is CASSLGDRAYNEKLFF. CDR3 in DNA: TGTGCCAGCAGCCTCGGGGACAGGGCCTATAATGAAAAACTGTTTTTT.

This clone was picked up one time. The chain has TRBV6-4 and TRBJ2-7; 7 bases align to TRBD1. Germline values: CDR1 MRHNA, CDR2 SNTAGT. CDR3 length: 14 residues. The J segment lost 0 bases and the V segment lost 6 bases, leaving 5 bases of the junction unmatched. CDR3 in amino acids: CASRARDSSYEQYF. For the CDR3, the DNA is TGTGCCAGCAGAGCTAGGGACAGCTCCTACGAGCAGTACTTC.